A single TCR beta chain is shown here with its context. Profiled with immunoSEQ multiplex PCR; TCRdb holds only in-frame clones, not every one. The data hold approximately 110,000 clones, with about 84% observed a single time. This sample is part of a study of blood T cell repertoires in COVID-19. V was clipped by 7 bases and J by 0 bases; unmatched bases: 12. The germline gives CDR1 MNHEY, CDR2 SMNVEV (reference sequence). The CDR3 consists of 16 residues. Specimen: peripheral blood. This receptor was identified in a man over 45 with acute or convalescent COVID-19. V is TRBV27 and J is TRBJ2-7; 7 bases fit TRBD1. The CDR3 spells CASNLGGQGASYEQYV. The DNA for the CDR3 is TGTGCCAGCAACCTAGGGGGCCAGGGAGCCTCCTACGAGCAGTACGTC.